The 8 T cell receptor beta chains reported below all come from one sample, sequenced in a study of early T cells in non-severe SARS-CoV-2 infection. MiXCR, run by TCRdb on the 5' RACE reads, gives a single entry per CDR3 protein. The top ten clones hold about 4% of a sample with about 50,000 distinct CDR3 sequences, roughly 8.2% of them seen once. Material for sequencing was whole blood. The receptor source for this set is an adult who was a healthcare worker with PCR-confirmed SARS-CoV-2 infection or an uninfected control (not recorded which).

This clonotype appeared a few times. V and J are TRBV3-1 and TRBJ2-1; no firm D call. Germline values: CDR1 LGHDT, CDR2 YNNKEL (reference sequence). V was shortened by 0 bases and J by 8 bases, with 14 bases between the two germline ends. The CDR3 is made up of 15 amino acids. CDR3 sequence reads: CASSQETPPWDEQFF. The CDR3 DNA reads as TGTGCCAGCAGCCAAGAAACTCCCCCTTGGGATGAGCAGTTCTTC.

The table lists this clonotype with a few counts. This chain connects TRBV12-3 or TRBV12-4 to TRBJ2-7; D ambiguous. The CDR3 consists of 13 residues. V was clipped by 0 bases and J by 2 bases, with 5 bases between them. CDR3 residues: CASSLAAPYEQYF. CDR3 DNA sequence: TGTGCCAGCAGTTTAGCGGCACCCTACGAGCAGTACTTC.

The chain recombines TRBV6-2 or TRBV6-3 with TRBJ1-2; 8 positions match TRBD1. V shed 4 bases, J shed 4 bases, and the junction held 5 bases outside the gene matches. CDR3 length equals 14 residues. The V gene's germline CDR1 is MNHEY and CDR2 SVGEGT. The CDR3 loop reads CASSSGQGGYGYTF. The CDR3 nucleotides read TGTGCCAGCAGTTCCGGACAGGGTGGCTATGGCTACACCTTC.

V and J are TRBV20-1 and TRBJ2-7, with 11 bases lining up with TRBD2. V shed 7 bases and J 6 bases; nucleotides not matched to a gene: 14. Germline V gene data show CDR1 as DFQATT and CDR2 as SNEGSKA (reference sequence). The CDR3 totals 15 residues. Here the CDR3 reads CSGRLLSGRAGEQYF. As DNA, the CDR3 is TGCAGTGGCAGGCTCCTTAGCGGGAGGGCCGGCGAGCAGTACTTC.

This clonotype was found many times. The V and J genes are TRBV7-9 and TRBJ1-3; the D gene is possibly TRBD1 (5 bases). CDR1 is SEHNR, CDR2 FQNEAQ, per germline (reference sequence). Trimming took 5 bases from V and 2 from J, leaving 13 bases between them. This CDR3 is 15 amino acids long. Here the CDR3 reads CASSRRDSAGNTIYF. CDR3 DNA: TGTGCCAGCAGCCGCAGGGATAGTGCTGGAAACACCATATATTTT.

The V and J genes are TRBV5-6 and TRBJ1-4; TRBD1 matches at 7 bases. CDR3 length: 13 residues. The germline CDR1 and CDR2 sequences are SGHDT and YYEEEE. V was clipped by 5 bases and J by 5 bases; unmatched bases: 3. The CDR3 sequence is CASRGQLNEKLFF. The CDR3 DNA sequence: TGTGCCAGCAGGGGACAGCTAAATGAAAAACTGTTTTTT.

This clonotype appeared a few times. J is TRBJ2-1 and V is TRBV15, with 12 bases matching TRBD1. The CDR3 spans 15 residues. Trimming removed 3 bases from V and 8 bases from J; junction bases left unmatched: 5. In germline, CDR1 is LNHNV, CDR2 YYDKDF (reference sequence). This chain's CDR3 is CATSRGGQGADEQFF. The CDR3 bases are TGTGCCACCAGCAGGGGGGGACAGGGGGCGGATGAGCAGTTCTTC.

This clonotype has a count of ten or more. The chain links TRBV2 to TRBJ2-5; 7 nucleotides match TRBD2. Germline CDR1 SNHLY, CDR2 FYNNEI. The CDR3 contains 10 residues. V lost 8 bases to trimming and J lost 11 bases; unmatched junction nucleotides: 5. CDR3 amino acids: CASGGSGQYF. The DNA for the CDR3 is TGTGCCAGCGGCGGGAGCGGGCAGTACTTC. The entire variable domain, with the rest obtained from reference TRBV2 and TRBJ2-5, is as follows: EPEVTQTPSHQVTQMGQEVILRCVPISNHLYFYWYRQILGQKVEFLVSFYNNEISEKSEIFDDQFSVERPDGSNFTLKIRSTKLEDSAMYFCASGGSGQYFGPGTRLLVL.